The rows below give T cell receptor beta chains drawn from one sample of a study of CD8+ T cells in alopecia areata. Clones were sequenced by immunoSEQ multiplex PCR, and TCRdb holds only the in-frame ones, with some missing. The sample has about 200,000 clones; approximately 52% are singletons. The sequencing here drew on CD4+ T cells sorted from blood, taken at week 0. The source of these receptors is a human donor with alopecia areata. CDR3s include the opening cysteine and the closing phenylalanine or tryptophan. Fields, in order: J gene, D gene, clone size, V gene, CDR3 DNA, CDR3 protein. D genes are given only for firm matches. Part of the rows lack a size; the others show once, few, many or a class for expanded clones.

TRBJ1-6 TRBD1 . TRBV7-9 TGTGCCAGCAGCGACAGGGCCTCGAGGAATTCACCCCTCCACTTT CASSDRASRNSPLHF
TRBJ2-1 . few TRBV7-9 TGTGCCAGCAGCCTTAGTGACCGTGAGCAGTTCTTC CASSLSDREQFF
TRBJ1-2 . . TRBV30 TGTGCCTGGAGTGTACGGTCAAGGGGGGCTGGCTACACCTTC CAWSVRSRGAGYTF
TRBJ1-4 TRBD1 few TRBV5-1 TGCGCCAGCAGCGTCGGGACAGGGAGTGAAAAACTGTTTTTT CASSVGTGSEKLFF
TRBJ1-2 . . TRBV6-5 TGTGCCAGCAGGCGGCAGGGCCATGGCTACACCTTC CASRRQGHGYTF
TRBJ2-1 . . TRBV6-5 TGTGCCAGCAGCCTGGAAGGTAACTCCTACAATGAGCAGTTCTTC CASSLEGNSYNEQFF
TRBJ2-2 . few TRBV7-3 TGTGCCAGCAGCCCACAGGGGACTAACACCGGGGAGCTGTTTTTT CASSPQGTNTGELFF
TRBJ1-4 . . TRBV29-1 TGCAGCGTTGAAGGTCCTTCAGGGGATAATGAAAAACTGTTTTTT CSVEGPSGDNEKLFF
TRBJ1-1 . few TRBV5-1 TGCGCCAGCAGCATTGAGTTAACCAACACTGAAGCTTTCTTT CASSIELTNTEAFF
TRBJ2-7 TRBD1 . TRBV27 TGTGCCAGCAGCCCGGACAGGGACGATTCCGAGCAGTACTTC CASSPDRDDSEQYF
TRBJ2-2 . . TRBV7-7 TGTGCCAGCAGCTTAATGGGGAACACCGGGGAGCTGTTTTTT CASSLMGNTGELFF
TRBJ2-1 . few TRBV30 TGTGCCTGGAGTGGCGGGACGGGTGAGCAGTTCTTC CAWSGGTGEQFF
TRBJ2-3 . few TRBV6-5 TGTGCCAGCAGTTACGGTGTTACAGATACGCAGTATTTT CASSYGVTDTQYF
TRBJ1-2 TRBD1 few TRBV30 TGTGCCTGGACGGGACAGGTTTTCTATGGCTACACCTTC CAWTGQVFYGYTF
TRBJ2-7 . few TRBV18 TGTGCCAGCTCACCGGATTACGAGCAGTACTTC CASSPDYEQYF
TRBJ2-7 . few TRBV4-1 TGCGCCAGCAGCCAAGATCTGCACCCCAACCCCTCCTACGAGCAGTACTTC CASSQDLHPNPSYEQYF
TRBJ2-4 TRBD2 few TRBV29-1 TGCAGCGTTGAATTGGGACTACTAAACATTCAGTACTTC CSVELGLLNIQYF
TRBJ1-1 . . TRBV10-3 TGTGCCATCAGTGACATAATGAACACTGAAGCTTTCTTT CAISDIMNTEAFF
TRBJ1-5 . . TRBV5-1 TGCGCCAGCAGCTTGGGAGTGACCGATAGCAATCAGCCCCAGCATTTT CASSLGVTDSNQPQHF
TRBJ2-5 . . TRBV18 TGTGCCAGCTCAACAAATGCGGGGGAGACCCAGTACTTC CASSTNAGETQYF
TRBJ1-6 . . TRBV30 TGTGCCTGGAGTGATTATAATTCACCCCTCCACTTT CAWSDYNSPLHF
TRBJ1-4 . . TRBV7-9 TGTGCCAGCAGCCGGGCCTCTAATGAAAAACTGTTTTTT CASSRASNEKLFF
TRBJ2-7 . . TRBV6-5 TGTGCCAGCAGTTACAGTCGCGTTACCGAGCAGTACTTC CASSYSRVTEQYF
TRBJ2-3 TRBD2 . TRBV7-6 TGTGCCAGCAGCTTAGAAGCGGGGGGCGCTACGCAGTATTTT CASSLEAGGATQYF
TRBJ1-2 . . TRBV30 TGTGCCTGGACTGGCAGGGGCAGCTACGGCTACACCTTC CAWTGRGSYGYTF
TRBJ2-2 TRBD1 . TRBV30 TGTGCCTGGAGTCCACAGGGGTTGAGGACCGGGGAGCTGTTTTTT CAWSPQGLRTGELFF
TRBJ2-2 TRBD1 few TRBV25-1 TGTGCCAGCAGTCGATGGGTGCAGGGGGCTGACACCGGGGAGCTGTTTTTT CASSRWVQGADTGELFF
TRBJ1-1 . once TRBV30 TGTGCCAGTTGGGACTTTGCTGAAGCTTTCTTT CASWDFAEAFF
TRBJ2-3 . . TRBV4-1 TGCGCCAGCAGCACCCCGACTAAAAGCACAGATACGCAGTATTTT CASSTPTKSTDTQYF
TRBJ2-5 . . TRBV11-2 TGTGCCAGCACCCATTGGACGGGGACCCAGTACTTC CASTHWTGTQYF
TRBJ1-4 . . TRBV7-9 TGTGCCAGCAGGCTGGGGGAAACAACTAATGAAAAACTGTTTTTT CASRLGETTNEKLFF
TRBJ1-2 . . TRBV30 TGTGCCTGGAGTGCGGCCGGGCAGTCTAACTATGGCTACACCTTC CAWSAAGQSNYGYTF
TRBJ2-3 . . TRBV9 TGTGCCAGCAGCGTAGGGGCTAGCCGACCAGATACGCAGTATTTT CASSVGASRPDTQYF
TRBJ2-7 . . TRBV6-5 TGTGCCAGCAGTTCACAGCTCTCCTACGAGCAGTACTTC CASSSQLSYEQYF
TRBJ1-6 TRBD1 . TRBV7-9 TGTGCCAGCAGCGCGACCGGGACAGCGGTTTATAATTCACCCCTCCACTTT CASSATGTAVYNSPLHF
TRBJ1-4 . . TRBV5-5 TGTGCCAGCAGCTTGGGTCCAGTTAATGAAAAACTGTTTTTT CASSLGPVNEKLFF
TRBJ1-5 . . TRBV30 TGTGCCTGGAGTGTTCAGGGATACCAGCCCCAGCATTTT CAWSVQGYQPQHF
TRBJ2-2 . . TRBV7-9 TGTGCCAGCAGCTTATACAGGGACGGCACCGGGGAGCTGTTTTTT CASSLYRDGTGELFF
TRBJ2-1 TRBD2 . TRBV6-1 TGTGCCAGCAGTGGGGGACTAGCGCACCTCTACAATGAGCAGTTCTTC CASSGGLAHLYNEQFF
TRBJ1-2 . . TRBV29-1 TGCAGCGTTGTCGTGAACTATGGCTACACCTTC CSVVVNYGYTF
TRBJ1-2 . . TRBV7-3 TGTGCCAGCAGCCCAGACGGGATCTATGGCTACACCTTC CASSPDGIYGYTF
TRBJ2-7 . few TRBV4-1 TGCGCCAGCAGCCGCGCGTATGGGATGACAGGATATCCAGAGTACGAGCAGTACTTC CASSRAYGMTGYPEYEQYF
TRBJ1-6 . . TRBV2 TGTGCCAGCAGTGAAGGGGGGGGCCCCAATTCACCCCTCCACTTT CASSEGGGPNSPLHF
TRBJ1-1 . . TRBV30 TGTGCCTGGGCCGGACACCGCATGAACACTGAAGCTTTCTTT CAWAGHRMNTEAFF
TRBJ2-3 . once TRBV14 TGTGCCAGCAGCCAAGGCCAGGGGCGAGATACGCAGTATTTT CASSQGQGRDTQYF
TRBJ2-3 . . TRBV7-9 TGTGCCAGCACCTATACTACCCTTTCCACAGATACGCAGTATTTT CASTYTTLSTDTQYF
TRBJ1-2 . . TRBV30 TGTGCCTGGAGTGTAAGGGGGTTCTATGGCTACACCTTC CAWSVRGFYGYTF
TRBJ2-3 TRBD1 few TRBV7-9 TGTGCCAGCAGCTTAGGTACAGATTGGACAGGGCGCACAGATACGCAGTATTTT CASSLGTDWTGRTDTQYF
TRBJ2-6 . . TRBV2 TGTGCCAGCAGGGGGCTTGGGGCCAACGTCCTGACTTTC CASRGLGANVLTF
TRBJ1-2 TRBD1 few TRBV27 TGTGCCAGCAGCCCCCGGGACAGGCATGGCTACACCTTC CASSPRDRHGYTF
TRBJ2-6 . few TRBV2 TGTGCCAGCAGTGAAGAGGGGACTGGGGCCAACGTCCTGACTTTC CASSEEGTGANVLTF
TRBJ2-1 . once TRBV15 TGTGCCACCAGCAGAGATCAAGGTGGCTATGAGCAGTTCTTC CATSRDQGGYEQFF
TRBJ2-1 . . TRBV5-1 TGCGCCAGCAGCGCCCGAGCGGGTACCAATGAGCAGTTCTTC CASSARAGTNEQFF
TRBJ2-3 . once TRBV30 TGTGCCTGGAGTGTGACCGACACGGCCCCTAGCACAGATACGCAGTATTTT CAWSVTDTAPSTDTQYF
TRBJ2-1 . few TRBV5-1 TGCGCCAGCAGCTCCGTCCAGAGGAATGAGCAGTTCTTC CASSSVQRNEQFF
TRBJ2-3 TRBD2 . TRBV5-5 TGTGCCAGCAGCTTTGGTGGGGAGGGTACGCAGTATTTT CASSFGGEGTQYF
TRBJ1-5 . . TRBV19 TGTGCCAGTATGGAAATACAGGGATACTCGAACGAGCCCCAGCATTTT CASMEIQGYSNEPQHF
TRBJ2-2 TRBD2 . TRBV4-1 TGCGCCAGCAGCCATGGACTAGCGGCCTTCGCGAACACCGGGGAGCTGTTTTTT CASSHGLAAFANTGELFF